The 32 T cell receptor beta chains below all came from one sample that was sequenced in a study of T cell repertoires in cytomegalovirus infection. MiXCR was run by TCRdb on the reads, yielding one entry per CDR3 protein. The sample shows roughly 990,000 distinct CDR3 sequences, around 32% of them seen only once. For these receptors, no antigen is known. This sample comprised cultured CD8+ T cells from PBMCs, obtained from culture after CMV antigen stimulation. Receptors were obtained from a human donor in good health (CMV status not recorded). Some clones in this sample may be carry-over from other donors' samples.

This chain's CDR3 is CASSSRIRGYTF. Written as DNA, the CDR3 is TGTGCCAGCAGCTCACGGATAAGGGGCTACACCTTC. This chain connects TRBV13 to TRBJ1-2; D is ambiguous. Trimming stripped 4 bases from V and 8 bases from J, with 11 bases between. The CDR3 spans 12 residues. Germline V gives CDR1 PRHDT, CDR2 FYEKMQ (reference sequence).

This clonotype was counted a single time. The rearrangement joins TRBV7-1 to TRBJ2-3; 10 bases are shared with TRBD2. TRBV7-1 is placed among ORFs of uncertain function. This CDR3 is 16 amino acids long. Losses at the gene ends were 3 bases for V and 8 bases for J; bases not matched to a gene: 11. The CDR3 DNA is TGTGCCAGCAGCTCTCTAGCGGGGGCCCCTCAGGCTACGCAGTATTTT. This gives the protein CASSSLAGAPQATQYF.

This rearrangement joins TRBV11-2 to TRBJ2-2, with 13 positions matching TRBD2. The CDR3 sequence is 19 residues long. Germline V lookup: CDR1 SGHAT, CDR2 FQNNGV. The trim removed 3 bases at V and 1 base at J, leaving 8 bases unmatched. Here the CDR3 DNA reads TGTGCCAGCAGCTTCCCCAGACTAGCGGGGGGCCGGAACACCGGGGAGCTGTTTTTT. This gives the protein CASSFPRLAGGRNTGELFF.

The chain uses TRBV27 and TRBJ2-7; D is possibly TRBD1 or TRBD2 (5 bases each). V was clipped by 2 bases and J by 5 bases, with 16 bases between them. The CDR3 extends over 15 amino acids. Germline CDR1 is MNHEY and CDR2 is SMNVEV (reference sequence). Written as DNA, the CDR3 is TGTGCCAGCAGTTTAGTAGGGACCAAACGGGACGAGCAGTACTTC. Protein sequence: CASSLVGTKRDEQYF.

Worth noting for this clonotype: A junction end diverges from the germline sequence, so it may reflect a read error. The genes are TRBV28 and TRBJ2-3; 9 nucleotides align to TRBD1. CDR1 is MDHEN, CDR2 SYDVKM, per germline. The CDR3 has 14 residues. For the CDR3, the DNA is TGTGCCGGCAGACCACAGGGGGCGCTTGATACGCAGTATTTT. It encodes CAGRPQGALDTQYF.

This clonotype was seen a few times. The chain couples TRBV6-1 to TRBJ1-1, with a possible D match to TRBD1 (5 bases). CDR1 is MNHNS, CDR2 SASEGT, per germline. There are 16 residues in the CDR3. The V and J ends lost 10 bases and 1 base respectively, with 22 bases between them. CDR3 protein: CAIFWPAGQENTEAFF. Here the CDR3 DNA reads TGTGCCATTTTTTGGCCGGCAGGACAAGAGAACACTGAAGCTTTCTTT.

This clonotype was detected only a few times. The chain links TRBV27 to TRBJ1-2; TRBD1 agrees at 12 bases. V was clipped by 7 bases and J by 7 bases; unmatched bases: 10. The CDR3 is made up of 15 amino acids. Germline CDR1 reads MNHEY; CDR2 reads SMNVEV (reference sequence). The DNA for the CDR3 is TGTGCCAGCACCCCCGGGACAGGGGGCGGTGGTGGCTACACCTTC. Translated, it gives CASTPGTGGGGGYTF.

This clonotype has a count of ten or more. The chain is built from TRBV7-9 and TRBJ1-1; possible D gene TRBD1, 5 bases. The CDR3 covers 14 residues. The germline gives CDR1 SEHNR, CDR2 FQNEAQ (reference sequence). Trimming stripped 1 base from V and 4 bases from J, with 10 bases between. The CDR3 sequence is CASSLGGSGTEAFF. Written as DNA, the CDR3 is TGTGCCAGCAGCTTAGGGGGGTCGGGCACTGAAGCTTTCTTT.

The chain combines TRBV27 with TRBJ2-2, with D perhaps matching TRBD1 or TRBD2 (6 bases each). Trimming took off 8 bases at V and 7 bases at J, with 14 bases between the two ends. Germline loops: CDR1 MNHEY, CDR2 SMNVEV (reference sequence). This CDR3 spans 13 amino acids. In nucleotides, the CDR3 is TGTGCCAGCCCGGGGCGGGACATCGGGGAGCTGTTTTTT. Amino acids: CASPGRDIGELFF.

This clonotype was counted between two and nine times. The gene calls are TRBV12-3 or TRBV12-4 and TRBJ1-5, with TRBD1 matching 8 bases. The CDR3 extends over 16 amino acids. Trimming at V came to 5 bases and at J to 5 bases, leaving 11 bases not matched to a gene. The CDR3 loop is CASSRWTGKKHQPQHF. The CDR3 bases are TGTGCCAGCAGTCGCTGGACAGGGAAAAAACATCAGCCCCAGCATTTT.

As regards this clonotype: Without the conserved terminal phenylalanine or tryptophan, this CDR3 likely stems from a read error. V gene TRBV6-1 combines with J gene TRBJ1-1; D might be TRBD1 (6 bases). The V and J ends lost 3 bases and 5 bases respectively, with 16 bases between them. The CDR3 is 15 residues long. Germline V gene sequence: CDR1 MNHNS, CDR2 SASEGT. CDR3 sequence: CASSDRSRGETEAFS. In DNA, the CDR3 is TGTGCCAGCAGTGACAGGTCCAGGGGAGAGACTGAAGCTTTCTCT.

This clonotype was detected a few times. The V and J genes are TRBV4-1 and TRBJ2-1; no reliable D call. CDR3 length: 16 residues. Germline V gene sequence: CDR1 MGHRA, CDR2 YSYEKL. The V end lost 0 bases, the J end lost 0 bases, and 9 bases lay between the germline ends. CDR3 in DNA: TGCGCCAGCAGCCAAGAAATTGCCAGCTCCTACAATGAGCAGTTCTTC. As protein: CASSQEIASSYNEQFF.

This clonotype was observed a few times. This sequence joins TRBV4-3 and TRBJ1-1; 8 bases match TRBD1. V was pared by 0 bases and J by 5 bases, with 14 bases of the junction left unmatched. The germline CDR1 and CDR2 sequences are LGHNA and YSLEER. The CDR3 contains 18 residues. The CDR3 reads CASSQDSGGEGRSTEAFF. In nucleotides, the CDR3 is TGCGCCAGCAGCCAAGATTCAGGGGGCGAGGGGCGATCGACTGAAGCTTTCTTT.

This chain joins TRBV12-5 and TRBJ2-2, with 10 bases aligning to TRBD1. The germline V gene has CDR1 LGHNT and CDR2 FRNRAP. The V and J ends lost 3 bases and 0 bases, in that order; junction bases with no gene match: 13. This CDR3 region has 20 residues. The CDR3 loop is CASGLGWAPDRGSNTGELFF. The CDR3 DNA reads as TGTGCTAGTGGTTTAGGATGGGCCCCGGACAGGGGGTCGAACACCGGGGAGCTGTTTTTT.

The sample holds a few counts of this clonotype. The V and J genes are TRBV12-3 or TRBV12-4 and TRBJ2-5, with D perhaps matching TRBD2 (7 bases). With 6 bases removed from V and 2 bases from J, the gap between germline ends came to 16 bases. The CDR3 totals 15 residues. This chain's CDR3 is CASSFPRGGQETQYF. CDR3 sequence (DNA): TGTGCCAGCAGCTTTCCTAGGGGGGGGCAAGAGACCCAGTACTTC.

V and J are TRBV27 and TRBJ2-7; 7 nucleotides match TRBD1. This CDR3 has 14 residues. V gave up 5 bases and J gave up 5 bases; unmatched junction bases: 9. Germline CDR1 reads MNHEY; CDR2 reads SMNVEV (reference sequence). CDR3 DNA: TGTGCCAGCAGTACAAGGGACAGCTTAAACGAGCAGTACGTC. It is translated as CASSTRDSLNEQYV.

This CDR3 is CASSLKGVKGTEAFF. The DNA for the CDR3 is TGTGCCAGCAGCCTAAAAGGGGTAAAGGGCACTGAAGCTTTCTTT. This sequence joins TRBV11-1 and TRBJ1-1; a weak D match, TRBD1 (5 bases). V lost 5 bases, J lost 4 bases, and 17 bases lay in between. The germline V gene has CDR1 SGHAT and CDR2 FQDESV (reference sequence). CDR3 length equals 15 residues.

V is TRBV7-2 and J is TRBJ2-5, with 9 bases matching TRBD1. CDR1 is SGHTA, CDR2 FQGNSA, per germline. After removal of 5 bases from V and 5 bases from J, the junction contained 9 bases not matched to a gene. CDR3 length: 15 residues. In DNA form, the CDR3 reads TGTGCCAGCAGCGAAGGGACAGGGTTGAGGGAGACCCAGTACTTC. Translating it yields CASSEGTGLRETQYF.

The chain couples TRBV9 to TRBJ1-1; TRBD1 aligns across 8 bases. The CDR3 is made up of 17 amino acids. V lost 0 bases, J lost 6 bases, and 13 bases stayed unmatched. CDR1 is SGDLS and CDR2 is YYNGEE in the germline V gene. CDR3 bases: TGTGCCAGCAGCGTAGAATCCCGACCCGGACAGGGTGCTGAAGCTTTCTTT. This encodes CASSVESRPGQGAEAFF.

The CDR3: CASRTPGPQFF. Written as DNA, the CDR3 is TGTGCCAGCAGGACGCCGGGTCCGCAGTTCTTC. The chain is built from TRBV5-3 and TRBJ2-1; D is undetermined. TRBV5-3 is identified as an open reading frame with a role that is uncertain. V lost 8 bases to trimming and J lost 12 bases, with 15 bases between them. The CDR3 has 11 residues.

This clonotype has more than one count but fewer than ten. The rearrangement uses TRBV18 and TRBJ2-2, with D perhaps TRBD1 or TRBD2 (5 bases each). CDR3 length equals 17 residues. From germline, CDR1 is KGHSH and CDR2 LQKENI. With 1 base removed from V and 3 bases from J, the gap between germline ends came to 15 bases. This CDR3 is CASSPRYYQGDTGELFF. The CDR3, as DNA: TGTGCCAGCTCACCACGGTATTATCAGGGAGACACCGGGGAGCTGTTTTTT.

The V and J genes are TRBV19 and TRBJ2-7; 10 bases align to TRBD1. Germline loops: CDR1 LNHDA, CDR2 SQIVND (reference sequence). V shed 6 bases, J shed 3 bases, and the junction held 8 bases outside the gene matches. The CDR3 contains 15 residues. CDR3 region: CASSRAGQGGYEQYF. CDR3 coding DNA: TGTGCCAGTAGCCGTGCCGGACAGGGGGGCTACGAGCAGTACTTC.

The V and J genes are TRBV7-9 and TRBJ1-2, with no clear D. The CDR3 totals 13 residues. The germline V gene encodes CDR1 SEHNR and CDR2 FQNEAQ (reference sequence). The germline V and J ends were trimmed by 5 bases and 5 bases, with 12 bases remaining between them. CDR3 residues: CASSTPTDYGYTF. CDR3 DNA: TGTGCCAGCAGCACCCCTACGGATTATGGCTACACCTTC.

V usage is TRBV5-4 and J usage is TRBJ2-7; 9 bases line up with TRBD2. The CDR3 has 16 amino acids. Germline CDR1 is SGHNT and CDR2 is YYREEE (reference sequence). Trimming at V came to 0 bases and at J to 2 bases, leaving 6 bases not matched to a gene. The CDR3 nucleotides are TGTGCCAGCAGCTTGGAGCGGGGGGTCTATGCCTACGAGCAGTACTTC. Protein product: CASSLERGVYAYEQYF.

Note on this clonotype: Mismatch with germline at one junction end may stem from a read error. CDR3 in amino acids: CAISNTGETYNEPFF. For the CDR3, the DNA is TGTGCCATCAGTAACACCGGGGAAACTTACAATGAGCCGTTCTTC. The chain links TRBV10-3 to TRBJ2-1; possible D gene TRBD2, 5 bases. Germline-derived CDR1 and CDR2 are ENHRY and SYGVKD. CDR3 length equals 15 residues.

The table lists this clonotype with a few counts. The CDR3 region is CASSLKEASTDTQYF. CDR3 nucleotides: TGCGCCAGCAGCCTTAAGGAGGCTAGCACAGATACGCAGTATTTT. The chain recombines TRBV4-1 with TRBJ2-3; a weak D match, TRBD2 (5 bases). Germline values: CDR1 MGHRA, CDR2 YSYEKL. The CDR3 has 15 amino acids. Trimming shortened V by 4 bases and J by 0 bases, and 11 bases separated the two germline ends.

The chain recombines TRBV4-1 with TRBJ1-3; maybe TRBD1 (5 bases). Germline CDR1 reads MGHRA; CDR2 reads YSYEKL. With 0 bases removed from V and 0 bases from J, the gap between germline ends came to 12 bases. The CDR3 is 17 amino acids. The CDR3 spells CASSQDGTLTSGNTIYF. The CDR3 nucleotides read TGCGCCAGCAGCCAAGATGGGACCCTAACCTCTGGAAACACCATATATTTT.

The CDR3 coding sequence is TGTGCCAGTGTGCATCGGTTTTCAGATACGCAGTATTTT. This gives the protein CASVHRFSDTQYF. This chain links TRBV19 with TRBJ2-3; no definite D call. The CDR3 length is 13 residues. From germline, CDR1 is LNHDA and CDR2 SQIVND (reference sequence). Trimming left V 8 bases short and J 4 bases short, with 13 bases between.

The chain carries TRBV10-3 and TRBJ2-3; 11 bases are shared with TRBD2. Germline-derived CDR1 and CDR2 are ENHRY and SYGVKD. The CDR3 length is 21 residues. The V gene end was trimmed by 4 bases and the J gene end by 1 base; junction bases not matched to a gene: 19. The CDR3 protein is CAISGPGFGSGGASRTDTQYF. CDR3 nucleotides: TGTGCCATCAGTGGACCCGGGTTTGGTAGCGGGGGGGCCTCGCGCACAGATACGCAGTATTTT.

J is TRBJ1-6 and V is TRBV4-2; 7 nucleotides agree with TRBD1. In germline, CDR1 is LGHNA, CDR2 YNFKEQ. Unmatched junction bases numbered 6, after V lost 4 bases and J lost 9 bases. The CDR3 covers 14 residues. CDR3 bases: TGTGCCAGCAGCCTCCCGGGACAGAGTTCACCCCTCCACTTT. Amino acid sequence: CASSLPGQSSPLHF.

This chain connects TRBV6-1 to TRBJ2-1; D unresolved. CDR3 length: 12 residues. The V and J ends lost 2 bases and 9 bases respectively, with 8 bases between them. Germline lookup yields CDR1 MNHNS and CDR2 SASEGT. The CDR3 DNA reads as TGTGCCAGCAGTGAACCAGAAGGTGAGCAGTTCTTC. As protein: CASSEPEGEQFF.

This clonotype was counted a few times. The chain is built from TRBV6-2 or TRBV6-3 and TRBJ2-5; tentatively, D is TRBD2 (7 bases). V was cut by 6 bases and J by 0 bases, with 17 bases left in between. Germline V lookup: CDR1 MNHEY, CDR2 SVGEGT. This CDR3 is 16 amino acids long. The CDR3 nucleotides are TGTGCCAGCAGCCCCCTTTCGGGGGGCAACCAAGAGACCCAGTACTTC. It yields the protein CASSPLSGGNQETQYF.